Included here is one T cell receptor beta chain sequence, with context. Its antigen is as yet unknown. Unique molecular identifiers were affixed to single, distinct cDNA molecules. One entry per CDR3 protein, called by TCRdb with MiXCR from the 5' RACE reads. The sample shows around 70,000 distinct CDR3 sequences, over 8% of them seen only once. This entry is derived from a study of early T cells in non-severe SARS-CoV-2 infection. Overall study context: The sequenced material was bulk RNA from unsorted whole blood, and its chains were unpaired. Study outcomes and limitations: Matching results from VDJdb favored anti-spike CD8 responses, leaving private and CD4 specificities undetected.

The sequence was collected from an adult who was a healthcare worker with PCR-confirmed SARS-CoV-2 infection or an uninfected control (not recorded which). The source was whole blood, collected at baseline.

CDR3 loop: CASSFRDRGTYEQYF. The CDR3 bases are TGTGCCAGCAGTTTCCGGGACAGGGGCACCTACGAGCAGTACTTC. The J gene is TRBJ2-7, the V gene TRBV27, with TRBD1 matching 10 bases. In germline, CDR1 is MNHEY, CDR2 SMNVEV (reference sequence). The CDR3 loop spans 15 amino acids. The trim removed 3 bases at V and 2 bases at J, leaving 4 bases unmatched.